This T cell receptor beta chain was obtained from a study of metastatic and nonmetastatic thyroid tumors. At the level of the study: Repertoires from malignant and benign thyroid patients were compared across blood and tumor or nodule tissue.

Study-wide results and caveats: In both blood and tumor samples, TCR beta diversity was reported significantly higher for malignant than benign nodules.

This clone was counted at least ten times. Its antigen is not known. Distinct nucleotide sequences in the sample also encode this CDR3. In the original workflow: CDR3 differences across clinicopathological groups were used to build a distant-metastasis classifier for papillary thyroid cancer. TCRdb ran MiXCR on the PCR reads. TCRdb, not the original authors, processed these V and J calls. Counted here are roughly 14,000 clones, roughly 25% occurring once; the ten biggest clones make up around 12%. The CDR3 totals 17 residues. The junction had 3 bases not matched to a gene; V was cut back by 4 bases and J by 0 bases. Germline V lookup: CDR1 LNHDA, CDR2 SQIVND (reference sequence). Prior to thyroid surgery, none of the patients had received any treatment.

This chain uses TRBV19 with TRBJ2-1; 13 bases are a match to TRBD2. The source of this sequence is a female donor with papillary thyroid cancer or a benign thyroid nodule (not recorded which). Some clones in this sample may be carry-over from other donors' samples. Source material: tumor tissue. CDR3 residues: CASSRLAGGDSYNEQFF. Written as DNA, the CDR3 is TGTGCCAGTAGTAGACTAGCGGGAGGTGACTCCTACAATGAGCAGTTCTTC.